This T cell receptor beta chain was sequenced during a study of blood T cells in healthy people across ages. Primers used in a second PCR of about 7 to 12 cycles were a sample-barcoded 5' primer and a J-beta primer mix. Unique molecular identifiers of 12 random nucleotides labeled each cDNA. TCRdb reprocessed the 5' RACE reads with MiXCR, giving one entry per CDR3 protein. The table includes 650,000 to 800,000 distinct CDR3 sequences, under 45% detected once. This CDR3 has 14 residues. CDR1 and CDR2 from the germline V gene are DFQATT and SNEGSKA (reference sequence). V was pared by 3 bases and J by 2 bases, with 10 bases between.

The sample consisted of blood. This rearrangement joins TRBV20-1 to TRBJ1-4, with no clear D. This clonotype was obtained from a man aged 55 to 70 in good health. The chain's CDR3 is CSASSRVTNEKLFF. CDR3 DNA: TGCAGTGCTAGCTCGCGAGTCACTAATGAAAAACTGTTTTTT.